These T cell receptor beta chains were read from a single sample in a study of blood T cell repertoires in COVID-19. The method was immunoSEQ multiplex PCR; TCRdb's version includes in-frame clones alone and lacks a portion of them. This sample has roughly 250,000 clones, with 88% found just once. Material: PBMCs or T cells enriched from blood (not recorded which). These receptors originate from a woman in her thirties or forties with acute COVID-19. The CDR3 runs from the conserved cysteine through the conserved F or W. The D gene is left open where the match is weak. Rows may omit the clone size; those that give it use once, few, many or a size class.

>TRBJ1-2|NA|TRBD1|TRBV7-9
TGTGCCAGCAGCTCCTCAGACAGGGGGGCCTATGGCTACACCTTC
CASSSSDRGAYGYTF
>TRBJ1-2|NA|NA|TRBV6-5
TGTGCCATCCATGATACAGGGAGGGACTATGGCTACACCTTC
CAIHDTGRDYGYTF
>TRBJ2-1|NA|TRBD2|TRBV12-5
TGTGCTAGTGGTTTGGTACTCGGGGGGCTAGCGGGTACCCGTAGGTATTCCTACAATGAGCAGTTCTTC
CASGLVLGGLAGTRRYSYNEQFF
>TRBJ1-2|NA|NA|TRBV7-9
TGTGCCAGCAGCCCCCCTCACCCCTATGGTTACACCTTC
CASSPPHPYGYTF
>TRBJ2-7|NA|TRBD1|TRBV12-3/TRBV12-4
TGTGCCAGCAGTCCCGCAGACAGGGGCGAGCAGTACTTC
CASSPADRGEQYF
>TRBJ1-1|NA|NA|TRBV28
TGTGCCAGCAGTCCGCCCACAGGGTTTCAGACTGAAGCTTTCTTT
CASSPPTGFQTEAFF
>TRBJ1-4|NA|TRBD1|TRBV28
TGTGCCAGCAGTTTACAGGGGGTTAGTCGAGAAAAACTGTTTTTT
CASSLQGVSREKLFF
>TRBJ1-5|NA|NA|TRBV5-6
TGTGCCAGCAGCTTGGCAGGGATTCAGCCCCAGCATTTT
CASSLAGIQPQHF
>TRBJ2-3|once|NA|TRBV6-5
TGTGCCAGCGGCGAGCGTAGCACAGATACGCAGTATTTT
CASGERSTDTQYF
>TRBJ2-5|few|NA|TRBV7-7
TGTGCTAGCAGCGGTCCGGGGGGCAGGGAGACCCAGTACTTC
CASSGPGGRETQYF
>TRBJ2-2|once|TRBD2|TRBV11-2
TGTGCCAGCAGCTTAGTAGGAGGCTCGGGACTAGGGAACACCGGGGAGCTGTTTTTT
CASSLVGGSGLGNTGELFF
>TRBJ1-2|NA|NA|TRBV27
TGTGCCAGCTGGGCAAGGAGGGAAGGCTATGGCTACACCTTC
CASWARREGYGYTF
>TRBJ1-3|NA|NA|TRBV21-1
TGTGCCAGCAGCAAAGTGACAGGGAAGTCTGGAAACACCATATATTTT
CASSKVTGKSGNTIYF
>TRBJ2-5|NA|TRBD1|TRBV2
TGTGCCAGCAGCGGGACAGACCAAGAGACCCAGTACTTC
CASSGTDQETQYF
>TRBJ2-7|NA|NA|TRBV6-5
TGTGCCAGCAGGCACAGGGTAGGGTACGAGCAGTACTTC
CASRHRVGYEQYF
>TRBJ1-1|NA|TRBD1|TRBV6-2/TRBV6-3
TGTGCCAGCAGTTACACGGGACAGGGGAACACTGAAGCTTTCTTT
CASSYTGQGNTEAFF
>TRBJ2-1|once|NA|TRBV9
TGTGCCAGCAGCGGTGGAGGTGTGGAGCAGTTCTTC
CASSGGGVEQFF
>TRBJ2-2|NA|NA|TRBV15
TGTGCCACCAGCAGAGCAAACACCGGGGAGCTGTTTTTT
CATSRANTGELFF
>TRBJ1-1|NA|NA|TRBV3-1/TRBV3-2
TGTGCCAGCAGCCCAGGGTTTGGCACTGAAGCTTTCTTT
CASSPGFGTEAFF
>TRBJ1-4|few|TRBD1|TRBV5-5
TGTGCCAGCAGCCGTGGACAGGGTTGGACTAATGAAAAACTGTTTTTT
CASSRGQGWTNEKLFF
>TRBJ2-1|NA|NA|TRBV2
TGTGCCAGCAAAAGCGGACTATACAATGAGCAGTTCTTC
CASKSGLYNEQFF
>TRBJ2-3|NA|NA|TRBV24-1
TGTGCCACCAGTGATTTCCCGTTAAAGCGCCAAGATACGCAGTATTTT
CATSDFPLKRQDTQYF
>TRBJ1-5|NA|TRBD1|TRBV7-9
TGTGCCAGCAGCTCGGGACAGGGCCTTGCTCAGCCCCAGCATTTT
CASSSGQGLAQPQHF
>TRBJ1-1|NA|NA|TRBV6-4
TGTGCCAGCAGTGACTCTTGGGGGGCTGAAGCTTTCTTT
CASSDSWGAEAFF
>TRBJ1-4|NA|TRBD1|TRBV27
TGTGCCAGCAGTGGCTGGACAGGAGTACGGGAAAAACTGTTTTTT
CASSGWTGVREKLFF
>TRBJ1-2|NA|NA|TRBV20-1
TGCAGTGCTAGTTCTGGGGGCCGCGGCTACACCTTC
CSASSGGRGYTF
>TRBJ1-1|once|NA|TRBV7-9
TGTGCCAGCAGCCCCTCGACAGTGAACACTGAAGCTTTCTTT
CASSPSTVNTEAFF
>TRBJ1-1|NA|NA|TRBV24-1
TGTGCCACCAGTTCCTCAGGGAACACTGAAGCTTTCTTT
CATSSSGNTEAFF
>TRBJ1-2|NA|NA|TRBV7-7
TGTGCTAGCAGCTTTCACCAAGAAACTGGCTATGGCTACACCTTC
CASSFHQETGYGYTF
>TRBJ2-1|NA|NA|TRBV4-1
TGCGCCAGCAGCCAAGATCGTTCGGAGATCTACAATGAGCAGTTCTTC
CASSQDRSEIYNEQFF
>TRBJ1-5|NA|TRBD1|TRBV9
TGTGCCAGCAGCGGCGGACAGGGGAGGGGTCAGCCCCAGCATTTT
CASSGGQGRGQPQHF
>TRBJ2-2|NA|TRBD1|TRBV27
TGTGCCAGTTCCAACCGGGACAGAAACACCGGGGAGCTGTTTTTT
CASSNRDRNTGELFF
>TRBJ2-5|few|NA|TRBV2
TGTGCCAGCATTTGGACAAAAGAGACCCAGTACTTC
CASIWTKETQYF
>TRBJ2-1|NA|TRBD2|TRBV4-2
TGTGCCAGCAGCCAATCACTAGCGGGAGGGTTTAAGAATGAGCAGTTCTTC
CASSQSLAGGFKNEQFF
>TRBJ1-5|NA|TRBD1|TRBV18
TGTGCCAGCTCAGCAACCCGGGACAGGGGCCCATATAGCAATCAGCCCCAGCATTTT
CASSATRDRGPYSNQPQHF
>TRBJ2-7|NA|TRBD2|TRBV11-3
TGTGCCAGCAGCTACCAACTAGCGGCGTGCTCCTACGAGCAGTACTTC
CASSYQLAACSYEQYF
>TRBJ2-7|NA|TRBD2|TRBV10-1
TGCGCCAGCAGTGACGGGGGGTTTGGCTACGAGCAGTACTTC
CASSDGGFGYEQYF
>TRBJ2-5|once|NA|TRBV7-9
TGTGCCAGCAGCCCTTACCGGGACAACCAAGAGACCCAGTACTTC
CASSPYRDNQETQYF
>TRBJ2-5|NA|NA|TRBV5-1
TGCGCCAGTCTAACCTCCCCGGGACAAGAGACCCAGTACTTC
CASLTSPGQETQYF
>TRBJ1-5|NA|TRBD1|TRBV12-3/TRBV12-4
TGTGCCAGCCGAGAGACAGGGGCCCAGCCCCAGCATTTT
CASRETGAQPQHF